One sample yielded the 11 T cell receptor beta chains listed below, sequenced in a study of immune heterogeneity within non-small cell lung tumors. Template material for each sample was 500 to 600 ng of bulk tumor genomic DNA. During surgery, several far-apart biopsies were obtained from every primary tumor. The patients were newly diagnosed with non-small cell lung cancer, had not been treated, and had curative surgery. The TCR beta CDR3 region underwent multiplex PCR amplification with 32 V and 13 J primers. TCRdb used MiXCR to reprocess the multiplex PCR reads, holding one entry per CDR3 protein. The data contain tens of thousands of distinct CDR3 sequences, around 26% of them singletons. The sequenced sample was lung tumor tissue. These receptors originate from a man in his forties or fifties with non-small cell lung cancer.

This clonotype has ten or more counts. CDR3 DNA: TGTGCCACCAGCAGAGCCTACAGGGAGCACGAGCAGTACTTC. Encoded protein: CATSRAYREHEQYF. The rearrangement uses TRBV15 and TRBJ2-7, with a possible D match to TRBD1 (6 bases). Per the germline V gene, CDR1 is LNHNV and CDR2 is YYDKDF (reference sequence). Trimming removed 1 base at V and 5 bases at J, with 12 bases between. This CDR3 comprises 14 residues.

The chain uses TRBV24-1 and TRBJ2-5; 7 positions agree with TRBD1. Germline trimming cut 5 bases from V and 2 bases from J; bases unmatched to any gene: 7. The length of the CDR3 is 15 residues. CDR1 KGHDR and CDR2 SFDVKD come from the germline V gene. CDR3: CATSGLTGHQETQYF. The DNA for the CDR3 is TGTGCCACCAGTGGCCTGACAGGGCATCAAGAGACCCAGTACTTC.

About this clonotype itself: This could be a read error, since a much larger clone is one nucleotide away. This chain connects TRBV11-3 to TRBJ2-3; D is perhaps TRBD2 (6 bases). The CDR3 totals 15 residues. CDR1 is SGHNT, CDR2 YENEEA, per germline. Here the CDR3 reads CASSTRDDGGDTQSF. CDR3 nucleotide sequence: TGTGCCAGCAGCACCCGGGACGACGGGGGAGATACGCAGTCTTTT.

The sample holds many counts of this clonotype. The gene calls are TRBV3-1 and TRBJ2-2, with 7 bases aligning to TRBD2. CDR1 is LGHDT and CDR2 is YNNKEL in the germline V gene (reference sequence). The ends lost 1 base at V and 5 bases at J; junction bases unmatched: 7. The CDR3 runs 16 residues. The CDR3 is CASSQGQGGRTGELFF. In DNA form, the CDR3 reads TGTGCCAGCAGCCAAGGGCAGGGAGGGCGAACCGGGGAGCTGTTTTTT.

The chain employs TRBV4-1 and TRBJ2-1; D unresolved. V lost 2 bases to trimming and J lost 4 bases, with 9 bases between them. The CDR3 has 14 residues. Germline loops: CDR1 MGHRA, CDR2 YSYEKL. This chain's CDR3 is CASSQPDGYNEQFF. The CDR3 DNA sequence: TGCGCCAGCAGCCAACCCGACGGTTACAATGAGCAGTTCTTC.

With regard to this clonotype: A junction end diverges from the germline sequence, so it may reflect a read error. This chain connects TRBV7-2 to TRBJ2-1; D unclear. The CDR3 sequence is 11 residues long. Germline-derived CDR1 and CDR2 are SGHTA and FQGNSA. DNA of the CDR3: TGTGCCAGCAGCTCCCACAATGAGCAGTTCTTC. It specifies CASSSHNEQFF.

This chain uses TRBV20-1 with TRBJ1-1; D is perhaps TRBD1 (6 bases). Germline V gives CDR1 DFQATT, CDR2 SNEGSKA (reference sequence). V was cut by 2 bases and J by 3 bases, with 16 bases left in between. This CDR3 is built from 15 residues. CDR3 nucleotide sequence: TGCAGTGCTAGAACAATCAGGGGATGGTACACTGAAGCTTTCTTT. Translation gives CSARTIRGWYTEAFF.

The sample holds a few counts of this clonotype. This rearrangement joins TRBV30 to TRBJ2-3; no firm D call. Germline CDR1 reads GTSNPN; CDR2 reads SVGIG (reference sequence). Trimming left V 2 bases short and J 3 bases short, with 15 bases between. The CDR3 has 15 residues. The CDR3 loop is CAWSRASQVTDTQYF. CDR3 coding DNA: TGTGCCTGGAGTAGGGCTAGTCAGGTGACAGATACGCAGTATTTT.

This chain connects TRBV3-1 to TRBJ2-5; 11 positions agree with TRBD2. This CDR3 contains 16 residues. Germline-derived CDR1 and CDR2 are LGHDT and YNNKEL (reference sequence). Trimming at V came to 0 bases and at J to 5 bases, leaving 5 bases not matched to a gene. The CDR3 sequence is CASSQELAGARETQYF. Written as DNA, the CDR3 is TGTGCCAGCAGCCAAGAACTAGCGGGGGCGAGGGAGACCCAGTACTTC.

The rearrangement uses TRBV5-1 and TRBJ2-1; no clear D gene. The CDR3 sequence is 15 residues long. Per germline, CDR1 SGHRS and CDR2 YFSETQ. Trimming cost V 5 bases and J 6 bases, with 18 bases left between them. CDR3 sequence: CASSLNQPSFNEQFF. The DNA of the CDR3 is TGCGCCAGCAGTTTAAACCAACCCAGCTTCAATGAGCAGTTCTTC.

The CDR3 sequence: CASSTDGSGLGQPQHF. DNA of the CDR3: TGTGCCAGCAGCACCGACGGGTCAGGTCTCGGTCAGCCCCAGCATTTT. J is TRBJ1-5 and V is TRBV5-5, with D hard to call. The CDR3 loop spans 16 amino acids. The germline V and J ends were trimmed by 4 bases and 6 bases, with 20 bases remaining between them. The germline gives CDR1 SGHKS, CDR2 YYEKEE (reference sequence).